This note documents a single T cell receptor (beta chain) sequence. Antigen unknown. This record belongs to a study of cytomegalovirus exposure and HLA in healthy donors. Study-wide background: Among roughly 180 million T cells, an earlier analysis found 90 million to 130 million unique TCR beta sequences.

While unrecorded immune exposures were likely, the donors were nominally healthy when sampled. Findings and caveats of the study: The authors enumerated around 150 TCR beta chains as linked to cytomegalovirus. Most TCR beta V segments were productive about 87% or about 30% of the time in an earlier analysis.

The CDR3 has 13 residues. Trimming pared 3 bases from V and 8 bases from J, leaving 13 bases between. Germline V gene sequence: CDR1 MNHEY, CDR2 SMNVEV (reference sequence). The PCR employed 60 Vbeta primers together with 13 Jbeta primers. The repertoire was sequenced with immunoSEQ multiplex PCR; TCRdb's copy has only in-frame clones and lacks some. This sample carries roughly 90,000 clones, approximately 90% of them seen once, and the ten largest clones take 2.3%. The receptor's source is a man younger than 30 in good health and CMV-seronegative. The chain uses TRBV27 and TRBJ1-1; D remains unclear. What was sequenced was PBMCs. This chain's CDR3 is CASSLGPGLEAFF. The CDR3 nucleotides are TGTGCCAGCAGTTTGGGCCCTGGACTCGAAGCTTTCTTT.